What follows describes a single T cell receptor beta chain. Antigen specificity is unknown. This sample is drawn from a study of breast tumors, draining lymph nodes, adjacent tissues. Regarding the study as a whole: Tumor repertoires ranked between lymph nodes and nontumor tissue in diversity, with V and J gene preferences.

TCRdb re-derived calls from the multiplex PCR reads in MiXCR, one entry per CDR3 protein. This table has around 290,000 distinct CDR3 sequences, about 33% appearing once. Axillary draining lymph nodes of breast cancer patients supplied the node samples. This CDR3 has 14 amino acids. V lost 4 bases to trimming and J lost 4 bases; unmatched junction nucleotides: 2. Germline V gene lookup returns CDR1 WSHSY and CDR2 SAAADI. This receptor was identified in a female donor with breast cancer. Some clones in this sample may be carry-over from other donors' samples. This chain joins TRBV10-2 and TRBJ2-5, with 11 bases matching TRBD2. Sequenced material: axillary lymph node tissue. CDR3 nucleotide sequence: TGCGCCAGCAGTGTACTAGCGGGAGTAGAGACCCAGTACTTC. It codes for CASSVLAGVETQYF.